This T cell receptor beta chain came from a study of T cells in Graves' hyperthyroidism and ophthalmopathy. Many counts were recorded for this clonotype. Its antigen is as yet unknown. In germline, CDR1 is SNHLY, CDR2 FYNNEI. CDR3 length equals 11 residues. V lost 7 bases, J lost 5 bases, and 8 bases lay in between. Amplification of TCR beta CDR3 regions used RNA as the template. The HTBI primer set was used in a first-round RT-PCR of the TCR CDR3. TCRdb analysed the multiplex PCR reads with MiXCR anew, one entry per CDR3 protein. The repertoire holds 400,000 to 600,000 distinct CDR3 sequences, approximately 16% seen once, with about 29% in the top ten. Study-level results: Blood also showed most of the thyroid clonotypes that were expanded above 0.001.

The V and J genes are TRBV2 and TRBJ2-5, with no clear D. The TCR was taken from a woman aged 30 to 39 with Graves' ophthalmopathy. The sequenced material came from blood. In DNA form, the CDR3 reads TGTGCCAGCAATTTAATGGAGACCCAGTACTTC. The encoded protein is CASNLMETQYF. The full variable domain, rest sourced from reference TRBV2 and TRBJ2-5, is EPEVTQTPSHQVTQMGQEVILRCVPISNHLYFYWYRQILGQKVEFLVSFYNNEISEKSEIFDDQFSVERPDGSNFTLKIRSTKLEDSAMYFCASNLMETQYFGPGTRLLVL.